One and the same sample provided the 9 T cell receptor beta chains below, sequenced in a study of T cells in Graves' hyperthyroidism and ophthalmopathy. What was amplified from RNA transcripts were TCR beta CDR3 regions. The HTBI primer set served for first-round RT-PCR of the TCR CDR3. TCRdb reanalysed the multiplex PCR reads using MiXCR and keeps one entry per CDR3 protein. The sample carries hundreds of thousands of distinct CDR3 sequences, roughly 24% recorded once. Sequencing was carried out using blood. Source of these receptors: a woman aged 25 to 39 with Graves' ophthalmopathy.

This clonotype has ten or more counts. The rearrangement uses TRBV29-1 and TRBJ1-2; D may be TRBD1 (5 bases). This CDR3 has 16 amino acids. Germline lookup yields CDR1 SQVTM and CDR2 ANQGSEA. With 3 bases removed from V and 6 bases from J, the gap between germline ends came to 23 bases. This CDR3 is CSVDHAPRAQGHGYTF. The CDR3 bases are TGCAGCGTTGACCATGCCCCAAGGGCCCAGGGCCATGGCTACACCTTC. The full variable domain, completed using reference TRBV29-1 and TRBJ1-2, is SAVISQKPSRDICQRGTSLTIQCQVDSQVTMMFWYRQQPGQSLTLIATANQGSEATYESGFVIDKFPISRPNLTFSTLTVSNMSPEDSSIYLCSVDHAPRAQGHGYTFGSGTRLTVV.

This clonotype was counted ten times or more. A much larger clone lies a single base off, so this may be a read error. The chain links TRBV27 to TRBJ2-5, with a possible D match to TRBD2 (7 bases). CDR1 is MNHEY, CDR2 SMNVEV, per germline (reference sequence). CDR3 length equals 16 residues. Here the CDR3 DNA reads TGTGCCAGCAGTTTATCTTTGTGGGGGGGCCAAGAGACCAAGTACTTC. As protein: CASSLSLWGGQETKYF.

This clonotype was found many times. The chain carries TRBV27 and TRBJ1-5, with a tentative D call TRBD1 (6 bases). The CDR3 loop spans 16 amino acids. The V gene's germline CDR1 is MNHEY and CDR2 SMNVEV (reference sequence). Trimming removed 0 bases from V and 3 bases from J, with 12 bases in between. The CDR3, as DNA: TGTGCCAGCAGTTTATCGCAAACAGGGTTCAATCAGCCCCAGCATTTT. It specifies CASSLSQTGFNQPQHF.

V gene TRBV2 combines with J gene TRBJ1-2; unclear D gene. The germline V gene has CDR1 SNHLY and CDR2 FYNNEI. The V end was cut by 6 bases, the J end by 5 bases, with 10 bases between. The CDR3 runs 12 residues. The CDR3 region is CASRSLVYGYTF. In DNA form, the CDR3 reads TGTGCCAGCAGATCTTTAGTTTATGGCTACACCTTC.

In this sample, this clonotype turned up once. One end of the junction fails to match germline, which may point to a read error. This chain links TRBV12-3 or TRBV12-4 with TRBJ1-1; possible D gene TRBD1, 5 bases. The CDR3 extends over 15 amino acids. The CDR3 loop reads CASCLADGSTGEAFF. In DNA form, the CDR3 reads TGTGCCAGCTGTTTAGCTGACGGTTCAACAGGTGAAGCTTTCTTT.

This clonotype showed up many times. The chain is built from TRBV12-3 or TRBV12-4 and TRBJ1-1, with unresolved D. The CDR3 extends over 13 amino acids. Trimming left V 2 bases short and J 4 bases short, with 8 bases between. The CDR3 DNA is TGTGCCAGCAGTTTATATCCTGGCACTGAAGCTTTCTTT. This sequence encodes CASSLYPGTEAFF.

At least ten counts were recorded for this clonotype. This chain uses TRBV5-1 with TRBJ2-2, with D perhaps matching TRBD2 (5 bases). The CDR3 has 15 residues. Germline V gene sequence: CDR1 SGHRS, CDR2 YFSETQ. Trimming removed 1 base from V and 3 bases from J, with 10 bases in between. For the CDR3, the DNA is TGCGCCAGCAGCTTGTCTCCAGCGGACACCGGGGAGCTGTTTTTT. Translating it yields CASSLSPADTGELFF.

Many counts were recorded for this clonotype. The CDR3 spells CASSPEAGSYEQYF. The DNA of the CDR3 is TGTGCCAGCAGCCCAGAGGCAGGAAGCTACGAGCAGTACTTC. The chain recombines TRBV7-9 with TRBJ2-7; D uncertain. Trimming shortened V by 5 bases and J by 3 bases, and 14 bases separated the two germline ends. Looked up from germline, CDR1 is SEHNR and CDR2 is FQNEAQ (reference sequence). CDR3 size: 14 residues.

This clonotype was recorded many times. The chain carries TRBV7-9 and TRBJ1-3, with D unresolved. The CDR3 length is 15 residues. The V end lost 8 bases, the J end lost 0 bases, and 14 bases lay between the germline ends. Germline-derived CDR1 and CDR2 are SEHNR and FQNEAQ (reference sequence). The DNA of the CDR3 is TGTGCCAGCGGCGGGCAACGTTCCTCTGGAAACACCATATATTTT. The encoded protein is CASGGQRSSGNTIYF. The variable domain in full, completed from reference TRBV7-9 and TRBJ1-3, reads DTGVSQNPRHKITKRGQNVTFRCDPISEHNRLYWYRQTLGQGPEFLTYFQNEAQLEKSRLLSDRFSAERPKGSFSTLEIQRTEQGDSAMYLCASGGQRSSGNTIYFGEGSWLTVV.